This T cell receptor (beta chain) came from a study of T cells in Graves' hyperthyroidism and ophthalmopathy. Overall study context: Prior to any treatment, at the point of initial diagnosis, peripheral blood was collected. Study-wide points: Researchers found most expanded thyroid clonotypes above 0.001 in blood as well.

The ends were cut back, 8 bases at V and 7 bases at J, with 14 bases in the middle. Germline CDR1 reads MNHNS; CDR2 reads SASEGT. This CDR3 is built from 12 residues. Uncontrolled infection, other autoimmune disease, pregnancy and lactation each barred patients from inclusion. Each diagnosis drew on symptoms, thyroxine, TRAb, thyroid ultrasound and orbital computed tomography findings. Amplification of TCR beta CDR3 regions was performed using RNA transcripts as template. With the HTBI primer set, the TCR CDR3 went through a first round of RT-PCR. Using its own MiXCR run on the multiplex PCR reads, TCRdb lists one record per CDR3 protein. The data hold 310,000 or so distinct CDR3 sequences, with about a sixth observed a single time. As for this clonotype: As yet, its antigen is unknown.

The rearrangement uses TRBV6-1 and TRBJ1-1; D unresolved. The sample consisted of blood. This sequence originates from a woman aged 55-70 years with Graves' ophthalmopathy. This CDR3 is CASAPGKDEAFF. The CDR3 DNA is TGTGCCAGCGCCCCGGGGAAGGATGAAGCTTTCTTT.